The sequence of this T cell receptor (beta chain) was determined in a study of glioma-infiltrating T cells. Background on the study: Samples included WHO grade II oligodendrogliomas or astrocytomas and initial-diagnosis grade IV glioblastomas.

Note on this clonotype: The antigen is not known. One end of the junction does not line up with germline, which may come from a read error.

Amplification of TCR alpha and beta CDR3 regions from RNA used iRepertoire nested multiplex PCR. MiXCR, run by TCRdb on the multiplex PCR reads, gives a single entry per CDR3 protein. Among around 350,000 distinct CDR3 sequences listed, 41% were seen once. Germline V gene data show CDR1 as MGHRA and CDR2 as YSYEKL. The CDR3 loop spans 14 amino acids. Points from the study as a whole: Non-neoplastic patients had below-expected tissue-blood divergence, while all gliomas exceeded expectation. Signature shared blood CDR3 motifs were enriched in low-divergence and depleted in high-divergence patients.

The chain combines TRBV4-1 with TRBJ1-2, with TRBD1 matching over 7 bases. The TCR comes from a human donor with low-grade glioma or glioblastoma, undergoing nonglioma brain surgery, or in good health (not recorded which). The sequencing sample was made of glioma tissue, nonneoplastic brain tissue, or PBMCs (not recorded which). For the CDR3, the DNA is TGTGCCAGCAGCTTAGACAGGGTTGGTGTCGGCTACACCTTC. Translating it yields CASSLDRVGVGYTF.